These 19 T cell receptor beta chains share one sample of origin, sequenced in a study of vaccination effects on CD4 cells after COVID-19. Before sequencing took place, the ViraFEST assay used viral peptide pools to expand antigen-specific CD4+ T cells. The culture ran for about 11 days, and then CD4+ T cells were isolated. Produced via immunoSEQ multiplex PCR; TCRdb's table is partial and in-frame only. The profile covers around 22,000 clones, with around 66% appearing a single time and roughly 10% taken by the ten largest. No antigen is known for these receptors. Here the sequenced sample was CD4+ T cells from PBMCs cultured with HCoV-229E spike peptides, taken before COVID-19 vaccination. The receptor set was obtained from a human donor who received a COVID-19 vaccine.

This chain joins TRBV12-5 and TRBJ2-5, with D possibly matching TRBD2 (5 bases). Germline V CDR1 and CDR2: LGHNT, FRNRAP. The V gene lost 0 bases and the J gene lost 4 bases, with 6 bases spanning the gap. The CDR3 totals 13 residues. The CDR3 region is CASGLVEGETQYF. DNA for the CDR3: TGTGCTAGTGGTTTGGTTGAGGGAGAGACCCAGTACTTC.

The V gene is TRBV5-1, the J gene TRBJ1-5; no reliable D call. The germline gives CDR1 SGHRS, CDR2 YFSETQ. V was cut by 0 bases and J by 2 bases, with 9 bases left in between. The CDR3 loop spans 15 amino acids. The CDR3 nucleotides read TGCGCCAGCAGCTTGGCGGGGAGCGGCAATCAGCCCCAGCATTTT. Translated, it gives CASSLAGSGNQPQHF.

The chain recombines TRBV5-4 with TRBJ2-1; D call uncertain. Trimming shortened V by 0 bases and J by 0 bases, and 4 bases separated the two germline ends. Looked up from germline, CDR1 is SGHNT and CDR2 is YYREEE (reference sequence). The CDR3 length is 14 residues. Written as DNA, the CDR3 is TGTGCCAGCAGCTTGGTTAGCTCCTACAATGAGCAGTTCTTC. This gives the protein CASSLVSSYNEQFF.

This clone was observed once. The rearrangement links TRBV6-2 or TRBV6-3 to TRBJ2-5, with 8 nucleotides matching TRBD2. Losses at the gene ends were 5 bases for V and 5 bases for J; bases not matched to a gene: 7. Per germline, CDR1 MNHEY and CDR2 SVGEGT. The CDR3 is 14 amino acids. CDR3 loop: CASSHGLAWETQYF. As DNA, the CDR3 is TGTGCCAGCAGTCACGGACTAGCTTGGGAGACCCAGTACTTC.

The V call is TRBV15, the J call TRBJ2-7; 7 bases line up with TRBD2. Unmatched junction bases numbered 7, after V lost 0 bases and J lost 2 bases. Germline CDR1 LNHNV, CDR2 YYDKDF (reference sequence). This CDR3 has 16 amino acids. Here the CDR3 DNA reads TGTGCCACCAGCAGAGAATCCCAGGGACTACCCTACGAGCAGTACTTC. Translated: CATSRESQGLPYEQYF. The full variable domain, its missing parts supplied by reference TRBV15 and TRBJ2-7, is DAMVIQNPRYQVTQFGKPVTLSCSQTLNHNVMYWYQQKSSQAPKLLFHYYDKDFNNEADTPDNFQSRRPNTSFCFLDIRSPGLGDTAMYLCATSRESQGLPYEQYFGPGTRLTVT.

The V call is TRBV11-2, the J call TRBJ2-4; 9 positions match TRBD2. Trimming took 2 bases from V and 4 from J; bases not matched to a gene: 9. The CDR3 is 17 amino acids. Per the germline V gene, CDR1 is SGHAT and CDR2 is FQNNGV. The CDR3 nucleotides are TGTGCCAGCAGCTTATCCGGGACTAGCTTTGTTAAAAACATTCAGTACTTC. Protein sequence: CASSLSGTSFVKNIQYF.

Here the CDR3 reads CASRPSGMNGELFF. The CDR3 DNA is TGTGCCAGTAGGCCTAGCGGGATGAACGGGGAGCTGTTTTTT. The chain joins TRBV19 to TRBJ2-2; 9 positions agree with TRBD2. The CDR3 runs 14 residues. Germline V gene sequence: CDR1 LNHDA, CDR2 SQIVND (reference sequence). The ends lost 6 bases at V and 7 bases at J; junction bases unmatched: 6.

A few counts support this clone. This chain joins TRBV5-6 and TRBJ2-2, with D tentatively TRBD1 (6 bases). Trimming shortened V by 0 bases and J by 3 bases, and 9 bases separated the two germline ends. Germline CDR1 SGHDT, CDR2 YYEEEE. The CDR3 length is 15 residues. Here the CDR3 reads CASSLGQVYTGELFF. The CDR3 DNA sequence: TGTGCCAGCAGCTTGGGACAGGTGTACACCGGGGAGCTGTTTTTT.

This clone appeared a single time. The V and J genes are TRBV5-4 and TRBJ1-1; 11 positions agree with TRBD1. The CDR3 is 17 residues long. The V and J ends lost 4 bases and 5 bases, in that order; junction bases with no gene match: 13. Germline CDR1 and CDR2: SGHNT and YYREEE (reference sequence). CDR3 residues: CASSEGQGVREGTEAFF. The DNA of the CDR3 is TGTGCCAGCAGCGAGGGACAGGGGGTTAGGGAGGGTACTGAAGCTTTCTTT.

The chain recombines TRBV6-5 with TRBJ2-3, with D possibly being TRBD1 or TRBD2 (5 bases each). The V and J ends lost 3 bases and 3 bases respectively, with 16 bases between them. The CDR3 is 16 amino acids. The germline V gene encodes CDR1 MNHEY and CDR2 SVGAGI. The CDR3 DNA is TGTGCCAGCAGTTATCTGAGGGGCGCCTCAACAGATACGCAGTATTTT. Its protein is CASSYLRGASTDTQYF.

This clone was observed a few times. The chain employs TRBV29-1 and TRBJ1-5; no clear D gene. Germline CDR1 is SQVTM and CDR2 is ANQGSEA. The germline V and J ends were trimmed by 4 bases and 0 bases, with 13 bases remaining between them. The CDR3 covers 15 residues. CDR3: CSVAIGSVSNQPQHF. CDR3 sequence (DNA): TGCAGCGTTGCTATCGGGTCAGTTAGCAATCAGCCCCAGCATTTT.

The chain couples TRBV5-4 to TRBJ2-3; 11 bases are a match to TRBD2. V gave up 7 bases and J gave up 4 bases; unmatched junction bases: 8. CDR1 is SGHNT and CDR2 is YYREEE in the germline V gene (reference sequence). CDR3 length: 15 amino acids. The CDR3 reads CASAKTSGVSDTQYF. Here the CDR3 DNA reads TGTGCCAGCGCAAAGACTAGCGGGGTTTCAGATACGCAGTATTTT.

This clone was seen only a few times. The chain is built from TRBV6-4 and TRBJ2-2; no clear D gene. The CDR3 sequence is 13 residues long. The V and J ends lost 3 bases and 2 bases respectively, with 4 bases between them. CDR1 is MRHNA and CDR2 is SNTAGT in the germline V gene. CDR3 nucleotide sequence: TGTGCCAGCAGTGAAGGAAACACCGGGGAGCTGTTTTTT. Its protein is CASSEGNTGELFF.

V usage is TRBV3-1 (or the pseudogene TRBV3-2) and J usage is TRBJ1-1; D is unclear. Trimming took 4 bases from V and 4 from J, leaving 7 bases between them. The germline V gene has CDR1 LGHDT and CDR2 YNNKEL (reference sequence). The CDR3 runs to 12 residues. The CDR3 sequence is CASSRVGTEAFF. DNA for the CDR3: TGTGCCAGCAGCCGGGTTGGCACTGAAGCTTTCTTT.

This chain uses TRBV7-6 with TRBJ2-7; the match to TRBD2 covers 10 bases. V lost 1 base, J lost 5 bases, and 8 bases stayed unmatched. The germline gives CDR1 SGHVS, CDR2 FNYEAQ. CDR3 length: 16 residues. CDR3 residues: CASSLEVAGGIHEQYF. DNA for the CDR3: TGTGCCAGCAGCTTAGAAGTAGCGGGAGGTATCCACGAGCAGTACTTC.

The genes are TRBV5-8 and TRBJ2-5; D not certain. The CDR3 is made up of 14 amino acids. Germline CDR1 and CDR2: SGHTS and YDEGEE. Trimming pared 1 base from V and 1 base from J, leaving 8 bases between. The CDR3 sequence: CASSLSSSQETQYF. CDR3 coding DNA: TGTGCCAGCAGCTTGTCGTCCTCCCAAGAGACCCAGTACTTC.

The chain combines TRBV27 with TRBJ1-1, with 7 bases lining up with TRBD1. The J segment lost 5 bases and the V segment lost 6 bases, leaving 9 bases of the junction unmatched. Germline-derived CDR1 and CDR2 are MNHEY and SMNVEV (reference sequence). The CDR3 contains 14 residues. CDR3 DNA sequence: TGTGCCAGCAGAGAGACAGGGAGAGAGACTGAAGCTTTCTTT. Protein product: CASRETGRETEAFF.

The CDR3 bases are TGTGCCACCAGTGATTTTCGTGGGAGGCCCGATAACACCGGGGAGCTGTTTTTT. Its protein is CATSDFRGRPDNTGELFF. The chain joins TRBV24-1 to TRBJ2-2, with D perhaps matching TRBD2 (6 bases). V lost 1 base to trimming and J lost 2 bases, with 16 bases between them. Per the germline V gene, CDR1 is KGHDR and CDR2 is SFDVKD. The CDR3 spans 18 residues.

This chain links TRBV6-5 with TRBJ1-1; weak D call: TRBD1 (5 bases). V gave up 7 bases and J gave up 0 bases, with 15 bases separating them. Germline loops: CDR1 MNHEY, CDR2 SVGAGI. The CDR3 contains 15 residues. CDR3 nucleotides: TGTGCCAGCACCTTCTCGGGGCAGTTGAACACTGAAGCTTTCTTT. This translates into CASTFSGQLNTEAFF.